This TCR beta chain was sequenced during a study of T cell repertoires in cytomegalovirus infection. About the study: Alongside well-studied HLA-B-restricted CMV epitopes, recently identified HLA-C-restricted CMV epitopes were also used. Both a matching HLA type and CMV infection were indicated by public TCR beta signatures. Study findings and constraints: It was HLA-C-restricted CMV-specific TCR beta clonotypes that dominated the response ex vivo.

Germline lookup yields CDR1 SQVTM and CDR2 ANQGSEA. The CDR3 has 16 residues. V was pared by 5 bases and J by 1 base, with 18 bases between. TCRdb independently ran MiXCR on the reads; one entry per CDR3 protein. The profile shows about half a million distinct CDR3 sequences, 33% of them singletons. This clonotype was detected a few times. Antigen unknown. This sequence originates from a human donor in good health (CMV status not recorded). Some clones in this sample may be carry-over from other donors' samples. The V gene is TRBV29-1, the J gene TRBJ2-1; perhaps TRBD1 as D (5 bases). The sequenced sample was cultured PBMCs, obtained from culture after CMV antigen stimulation. The CDR3: CSVRFPLGVSYNEQFF. The CDR3 DNA reads as TGCAGCGTTAGGTTCCCTTTAGGGGTATCCTACAATGAGCAGTTCTTC.